The present entry profiles one T cell receptor beta chain with its context. Its antigen is still unknown. The method was immunoSEQ multiplex PCR; TCRdb's version includes in-frame clones alone and lacks a portion of them. Of 190,000 or so clones listed, roughly 84% are singletons. This CDR3 is 13 amino acids long. Germline trimming cut 4 bases from V and 5 bases from J; bases unmatched to any gene: 2. CDR1 is SGHAT and CDR2 is FQDESV in the germline V gene (reference sequence). This record comes from a study of cytomegalovirus exposure and HLA in healthy donors. Study information: Later analysis reported that the approximately 130 validation repertoires shared the platform of the 650 to 700 first-cohort repertoires. Points from the study as a whole: Rarity held for most TCR sequences, but there were some public TCRs that occurred in many donors. In the 120 or so validation repertoires, 85% to 95% of cluster scores exceeded 0, per a later analysis.

The donors were members of the validation cohort, which comprised about 120 subjects and was separate from the first cohort of some 680 subjects. The source of this sequence is a woman younger than 30 in good health and CMV-seropositive. The J gene is TRBJ2-7, the V gene TRBV11-1; 10 nucleotides line up with TRBD1. The source material was PBMCs. CDR3 DNA sequence: TGTGCCAGCAGCTCCGGGACAGGGGACGAGCAGTACTTC. Amino acids: CASSSGTGDEQYF.